This TCR beta chain stems from a study of CD8 T cells in ankylosing spondylitis. Study results and caveats: Apparently characteristic of ankylosing spondylitis blood was a TCR beta motif (under ten highly homologous variants). Matched synovial fluid from ankylosing spondylitis patients was reported to be enriched for disease-linked clones. Prior literature has documented some motif variants in synovial fluid and blood from reactive arthritis.

A quantitative 5'-RACE method, one with molecular barcodes, was used to make TCR beta libraries. TCRdb ran MiXCR on the 5' RACE reads and lists one entry per CDR3 protein. This table holds more than 600,000 distinct CDR3 sequences, 15% to 20% found once. In this sample, this clonotype turned up a few times. Its antigen is as yet unknown. Germline CDR1 and CDR2: MDHEN and SYDVKM. V lost 10 bases, J lost 2 bases, and 18 bases lay in between. CDR3 length equals 15 residues. This receptor was obtained from a male donor with ankylosing spondylitis. The chain recombines TRBV28 with TRBJ1-5, with D unresolved. Input material: blood, either unsorted or a sorted T cell fraction (not recorded which). CDR3 DNA: TGTGCCACCAACCCTCTGGGATTGGGCAATCAGCCCCAGCATTTT. This sequence encodes CATNPLGLGNQPQHF.